This TCR beta chain was captured in a study of T cell changes during pregnancy in multiple sclerosis. The CDR3 spans 15 residues. Looked up from germline, CDR1 is KGHSH and CDR2 is LQKENI. Trimming took 3 bases from V and 4 from J; bases not matched to a gene: 6. Clones were read by immunoSEQ multiplex PCR, and TCRdb kept only the in-frame ones, dropping some. The data hold approximately 58,000 clones, with around 92% observed a single time. Sequences were derived from CD4+ T cells from peripheral blood mononuclear cells, sampled after pregnancy. The gene calls are TRBV18 and TRBJ2-3, with TRBD1 matching 8 bases. The source of this sequence is a female donor in good health, enrolled as a control in a pregnancy study. CDR3 coding DNA: TGTGCCAGCTCACCCCAAGGACAGGGTTCAGATACGCAGTATTTT. Translating gives CASSPQGQGSDTQYF.